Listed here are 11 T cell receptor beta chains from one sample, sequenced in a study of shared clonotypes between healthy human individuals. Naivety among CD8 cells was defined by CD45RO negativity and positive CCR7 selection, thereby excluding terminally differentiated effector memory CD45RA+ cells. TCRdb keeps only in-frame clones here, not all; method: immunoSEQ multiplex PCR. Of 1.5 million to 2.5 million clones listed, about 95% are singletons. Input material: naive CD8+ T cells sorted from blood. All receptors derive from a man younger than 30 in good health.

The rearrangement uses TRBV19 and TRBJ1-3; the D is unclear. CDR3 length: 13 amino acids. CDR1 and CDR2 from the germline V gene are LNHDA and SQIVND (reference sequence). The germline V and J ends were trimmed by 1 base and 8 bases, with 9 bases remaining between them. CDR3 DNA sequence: TGTGCCAGTAGTATAGCCAGACGGGACACCATATATTTT. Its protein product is CASSIARRDTIYF.

CDR3 loop: CASSDSGLYNEQFF. In DNA form, the CDR3 reads TGCGCCAGCAGTGATTCGGGACTTTACAATGAGCAGTTCTTC. This chain joins TRBV10-2 and TRBJ2-1; TRBD2 might be the D (6 bases). Germline CDR1 WSHSY, CDR2 SAAADI. This CDR3 comprises 14 residues. The V end was cut by 3 bases, the J end by 4 bases, with 10 bases between.

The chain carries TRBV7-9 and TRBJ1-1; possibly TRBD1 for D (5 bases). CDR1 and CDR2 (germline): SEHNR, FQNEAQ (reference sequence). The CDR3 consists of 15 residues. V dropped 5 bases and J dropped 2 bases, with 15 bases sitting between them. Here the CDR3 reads CASSPGVGINTEAFF. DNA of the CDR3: TGTGCCAGCAGCCCGGGGGTGGGGATAAACACTGAAGCTTTCTTT.

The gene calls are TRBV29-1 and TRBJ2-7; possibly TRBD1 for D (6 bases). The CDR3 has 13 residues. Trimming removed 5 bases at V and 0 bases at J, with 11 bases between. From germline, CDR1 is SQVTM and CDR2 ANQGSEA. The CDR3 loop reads CSVQGLSSYEQYF. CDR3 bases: TGCAGCGTTCAGGGGTTAAGCTCCTACGAGCAGTACTTC.

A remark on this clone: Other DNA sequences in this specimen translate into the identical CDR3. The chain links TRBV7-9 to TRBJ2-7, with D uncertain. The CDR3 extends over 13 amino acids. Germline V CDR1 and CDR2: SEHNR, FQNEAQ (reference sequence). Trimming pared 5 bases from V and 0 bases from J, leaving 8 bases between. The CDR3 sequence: CASSPRSSYEQYF. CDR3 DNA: TGTGCCAGCAGCCCAAGGAGCTCCTACGAGCAGTACTTC.

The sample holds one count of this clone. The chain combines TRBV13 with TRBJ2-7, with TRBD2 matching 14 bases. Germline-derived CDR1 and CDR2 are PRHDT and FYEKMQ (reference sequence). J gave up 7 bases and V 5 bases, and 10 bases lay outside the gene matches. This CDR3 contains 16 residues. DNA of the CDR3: TGTGCCAGCAGCGCCGGACTAGCGGGAGGTGTGTGGGAGCAGTACTTC. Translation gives CASSAGLAGGVWEQYF.

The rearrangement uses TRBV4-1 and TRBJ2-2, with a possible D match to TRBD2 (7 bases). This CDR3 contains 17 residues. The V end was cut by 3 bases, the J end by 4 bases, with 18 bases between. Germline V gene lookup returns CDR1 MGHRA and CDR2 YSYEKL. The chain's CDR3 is CASSQIQGWEGTGELFF. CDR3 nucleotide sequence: TGCGCCAGCAGCCAGATACAGGGCTGGGAGGGCACCGGGGAGCTGTTTTTT.

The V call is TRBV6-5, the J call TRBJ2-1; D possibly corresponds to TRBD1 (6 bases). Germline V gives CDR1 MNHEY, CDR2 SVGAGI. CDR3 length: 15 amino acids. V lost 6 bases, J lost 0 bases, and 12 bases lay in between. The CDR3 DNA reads TGTGCCAGCAGCTTACTCAGGGGCTCCTACAATGAGCAGTTCTTC. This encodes CASSLLRGSYNEQFF.

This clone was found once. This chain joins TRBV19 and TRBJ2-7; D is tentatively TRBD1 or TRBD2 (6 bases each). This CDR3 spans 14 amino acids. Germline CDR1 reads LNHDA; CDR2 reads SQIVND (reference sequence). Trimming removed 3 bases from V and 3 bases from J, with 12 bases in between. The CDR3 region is CASSIGGQIYEQYF. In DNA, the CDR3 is TGTGCCAGTAGTATCGGGGGACAAATCTACGAGCAGTACTTC.

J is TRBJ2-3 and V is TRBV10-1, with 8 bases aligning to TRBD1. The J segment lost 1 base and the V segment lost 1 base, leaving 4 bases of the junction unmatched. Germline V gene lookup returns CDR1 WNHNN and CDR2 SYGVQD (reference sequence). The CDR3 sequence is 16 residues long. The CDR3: CASSEYQDRGTDTQYF. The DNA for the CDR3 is TGCGCCAGCAGTGAGTACCAGGACAGGGGCACAGATACGCAGTATTTT.

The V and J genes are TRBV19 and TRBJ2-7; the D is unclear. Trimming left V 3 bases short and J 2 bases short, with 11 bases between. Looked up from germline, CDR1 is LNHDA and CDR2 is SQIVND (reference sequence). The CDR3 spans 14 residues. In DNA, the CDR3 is TGTGCCAGTAGTATTCGGACCGACGCCTACGAGCAGTACTTC. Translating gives CASSIRTDAYEQYF.